These T cell receptor beta chains were read from a single sample in a study of shared clonotypes between healthy human individuals. Sequencing used immunoSEQ multiplex PCR; TCRdb keeps in-frame clones, though not all of them. The top ten hold approximately 1.2% of the sample, which has roughly 2,000,000 clones, roughly 95% seen once. The sample comprised naive CD8+ T cells sorted from blood. These receptors were taken from a man younger than 30 in good health. Each CDR3 is given with its conserved first and last residue. The D gene is left open where the match is weak. Rows may omit the clone size; those that give it use once, few, many or a size class.

>-|TRBD2|TRBV28|TRBJ2-7
CASSFPGTGTSESYEQYF
TGTGCCAGCAGTTTCCCGGGGACCGGGACTAGCGAGTCCTACGAGCAGTACTTC
>-|-|TRBV7-9|TRBJ2-5
CASSLDGGRLQETQYF
TGTGCCAGCAGCTTAGACGGGGGGCGTCTCCAAGAGACCCAGTACTTC
>-|-|TRBV27|TRBJ1-4
CASSEWGLANEKLFF
TGTGCCAGCAGTGAGTGGGGGTTGGCTAATGAAAAACTGTTTTTT
>-|-|TRBV6-6|TRBJ2-1
CASSESTNEQFF
TGTGCCAGCAGTGAGTCGACCAATGAGCAGTTCTTC
>-|-|TRBV6-5|TRBJ1-2
CASSSSTGGYTF
TGTGCCAGCAGTTCCTCCACCGGTGGCTACACCTTC
>-|-|TRBV19|TRBJ1-1
CASSLIRDTNTEAFF
TGTGCCAGTAGCTTGATCCGGGACACGAACACTGAAGCTTTCTTT
>once|-|TRBV27|TRBJ2-1
CATRDRFWNEQFF
TGTGCCACCCGAGACAGGTTCTGGAATGAGCAGTTCTTC
>-|TRBD2|TRBV4-3|TRBJ2-7
CASSQGSSGSYEQYF
TGCGCCAGCAGCCAAGGATCCAGCGGGAGCTACGAGCAGTACTTC
>once|TRBD1|TRBV6-6|TRBJ2-1
CASRLRDRTKDEQFF
TGTGCCAGCAGACTCCGGGACAGAACTAAGGATGAGCAGTTCTTC
>-|-|TRBV9|TRBJ2-7
CASSVGGVTYEQYF
TGTGCCAGCAGCGTGGGGGGAGTAACCTACGAGCAGTACTTC
>-|TRBD1|TRBV13|TRBJ2-7
CASSLGGTGSYEQYF
TGTGCCAGCAGCTTGGGTGGGACAGGCTCCTACGAGCAGTACTTC
>-|-|TRBV10-2|TRBJ2-7
CASSARGVGEQYF
TGCGCCAGCAGTGCTAGGGGGGTCGGCGAGCAGTACTTC
>-|TRBD2|TRBV2|TRBJ2-5
CASSDLAGSETQYF
TGTGCCAGCAGTGACCTAGCGGGTTCAGAGACCCAGTACTTC
>-|TRBD2|TRBV2|TRBJ2-5
CASIGLAAQETQYF
TGTGCCAGCATCGGACTAGCGGCACAAGAGACCCAGTACTTC
>-|-|TRBV7-9|TRBJ2-5
CASSDPRSGPGETQYF
TGTGCCAGCAGCGATCCTCGGAGTGGCCCGGGAGAGACCCAGTACTTC
>-|TRBD2|TRBV4-3|TRBJ2-1
CASSEDIAGESYNEQFF
TGCGCCAGCAGCGAAGATATAGCGGGAGAATCCTACAATGAGCAGTTCTTC
>-|TRBD2|TRBV4-3|TRBJ2-2
CASSHRREGAGELFF
TGCGCCAGCAGCCACCGCCGGGAGGGGGCCGGGGAGCTGTTTTTT
>-|-|TRBV6-5|TRBJ1-2
CASSSNRVDGYTF
TGTGCCAGCAGTTCAAACAGGGTGGACGGCTACACCTTC
>-|TRBD2|TRBV5-4|TRBJ2-2
CASSEGLAGVTGELFF
TGTGCCAGCAGTGAAGGACTAGCGGGAGTCACCGGGGAGCTGTTTTTT
>once|-|TRBV9|TRBJ1-3
CASSYGGETVPIYF
TGTGCCAGCAGCTACGGGGGGGAGACAGTGCCCATATATTTT
>once|TRBD2|TRBV5-4|TRBJ2-2
CASSTRAGVLYTGELFF
TGTGCCAGCAGCACCCGAGCGGGGGTATTATACACCGGGGAGCTGTTTTTT
>-|TRBD2|TRBV7-2|TRBJ2-5
CASSLGLAGFKETQYF
TGTGCCAGCAGCCTAGGACTAGCGGGCTTCAAAGAGACCCAGTACTTC
>-|-|TRBV4-1|TRBJ1-1
CASSQGLGTEAFF
TGCGCCAGCAGCCAAGGGTTGGGAACTGAAGCTTTCTTT
>-|-|TRBV27|TRBJ1-5
CASSRANQPQHF
TGTGCCAGCAGCAGGGCTAATCAGCCCCAGCATTTT
>-|TRBD2|TRBV29-1|TRBJ2-1
CSVEAGSGGRFF
TGCAGCGTTGAAGCTGGCAGCGGGGGTAGGTTCTTC
>-|TRBD1|TRBV28|TRBJ2-1
CASTSLLGQGTNEQFF
TGTGCCAGCACATCGCTGTTGGGACAGGGGACGAATGAGCAGTTCTTC
>-|-|TRBV19|TRBJ2-7
CASSITPTSYEQYF
TGTGCCAGTAGTATCACCCCGACTTCCTACGAGCAGTACTTC
>-|TRBD1|TRBV7-2|TRBJ1-1
CASSQYGWQGARMNTEAFF
TGTGCCAGCAGCCAATACGGCTGGCAGGGGGCTAGGATGAACACTGAAGCTTTCTTT
>once|-|TRBV27|TRBJ2-1
CASSPSSSNEQFF
TGTGCCAGCAGTCCCTCATCATCGAATGAGCAGTTCTTC
>-|-|TRBV11-2|TRBJ2-3
CASSLEAHRDSTDTQYF
TGTGCCAGCAGCTTAGAAGCCCACAGGGACTCGACAGATACGCAGTATTTT
>-|-|TRBV7-9|TRBJ2-2
CALSPGDPNTGELFF
TGTGCCCTATCTCCAGGGGACCCGAACACCGGGGAGCTGTTTTTT
>-|TRBD2|TRBV14|TRBJ2-3
CASSQDISGTTATDTQYF
TGTGCCAGCAGCCAAGATATAAGCGGGACCACCGCCACAGATACGCAGTATTTT
>-|-|TRBV5-6|TRBJ2-5
CASSGGVAQYF
TGTGCCAGCAGCGGGGGCGTGGCCCAGTACTTC
>-|-|TRBV10-3|TRBJ1-2
CAHREGNYGYTF
TGTGCCCACCGGGAGGGTAACTATGGCTACACCTTC
>-|-|TRBV27|TRBJ2-7
CASSLKVNYEQYF
TGTGCCAGCAGTTTAAAGGTGAACTACGAGCAGTACTTC
>-|TRBD1|TRBV5-1|TRBJ1-1
CASSFLQGQNTEAFF
TGCGCCAGCAGCTTTTTACAGGGGCAGAACACTGAAGCTTTCTTT
>-|-|TRBV5-8|TRBJ2-3
CASSLERDRSTDTQYF
TGTGCCAGCAGCTTAGAGCGGGACAGGAGCACAGATACGCAGTATTTT
>-|-|TRBV21-1|TRBJ2-7
CASTPLSYEQYF
TGTGCCAGCACCCCCCTTTCCTACGAGCAGTACTTC
>-|-|TRBV27|TRBJ1-2
CASRSSPGIYGYTF
TGTGCCAGCAGGTCTTCTCCAGGGATCTATGGCTACACCTTC
>-|-|TRBV9|TRBJ1-1
CASSVELGSTEAFF
TGTGCCAGCAGCGTAGAGCTGGGAAGCACTGAAGCTTTCTTT
>-|-|TRBV28|TRBJ1-5
CASSLYGPEEPQHF
TGTGCCAGCAGTCTATACGGCCCCGAGGAGCCCCAGCATTTT